Below, 30 T cell receptor beta chains from the same sample are listed, as sequenced in a study of cytomegalovirus exposure and HLA in healthy donors. Use of 60 Vbeta and 13 Jbeta primers characterized the PCR. The data were produced by immunoSEQ multiplex PCR, yet TCRdb's version contains in-frame clones alone and is incomplete. The sample holds under 150,000 clones, 60% to 80% seen once. The sample was PBMCs. Every receptor here comes from a middle-aged man in good health and CMV-seropositive.

This rearrangement joins TRBV6-6 to TRBJ1-5; 9 bases are shared with TRBD1. After removal of 2 bases from V and 4 bases from J, the junction contained 6 bases not matched to a gene. CDR3 length equals 16 residues. Germline V gives CDR1 MNHNY, CDR2 SVGAGI (reference sequence). CDR3 amino acids: CASSYETGTGNQPQHF. The CDR3 nucleotides read TGTGCCAGCAGTTACGAGACCGGGACAGGGAATCAGCCCCAGCATTTT.

This chain uses TRBV7-2 with TRBJ1-3; no firm D call. CDR3 length equals 15 residues. The V end lost 2 bases, the J end lost 0 bases, and 8 bases lay between the germline ends. CDR1 SGHTA and CDR2 FQGNSA come from the germline V gene. CDR3 protein: CASSLSRGSGNTIYF. CDR3 nucleotides: TGTGCCAGCAGCTTATCACGGGGCTCTGGAAACACCATATATTTT.

This chain uses TRBV27 with TRBJ2-1; D is perhaps TRBD1 (5 bases). Per germline, CDR1 MNHEY and CDR2 SMNVEV (reference sequence). V was trimmed by 3 bases and J by 3 bases, leaving 12 bases between them. This CDR3 is 15 amino acids long. In nucleotides, the CDR3 is TGTGCCAGCAGTTTGGTTCAGGGCATCTACAATGAGCAGTTCTTC. This encodes CASSLVQGIYNEQFF.

V gene TRBV7-2 combines with J gene TRBJ1-1; the match to TRBD1 covers 7 bases. The V gene end was trimmed by 6 bases and the J gene end by 1 base; junction bases not matched to a gene: 8. Germline V gene lookup returns CDR1 SGHTA and CDR2 FQGNSA. The CDR3 spans 15 residues. The chain's CDR3 is CASRGMGQRNTEAFF. Here the CDR3 DNA reads TGTGCCAGCAGAGGGATGGGACAGAGGAACACTGAAGCTTTCTTT.

V and J are TRBV5-8 and TRBJ1-6; tentatively, D is TRBD1 (6 bases). CDR1 and CDR2 from the germline V gene are SGHTS and YDEGEE. The CDR3 spans 16 residues. The germline V and J ends were trimmed by 3 bases and 3 bases, with 13 bases remaining between them. The CDR3 DNA is TGTGCCAGCAGCTCCTACCAAGGGGGCTATAATTCACCCCTCCACTTT. Amino acid sequence: CASSSYQGGYNSPLHF.

V and J are TRBV2 and TRBJ1-1; 7 bases align to TRBD1. The germline V gene encodes CDR1 SNHLY and CDR2 FYNNEI. The CDR3 is made up of 14 amino acids. V lost 5 bases and J lost 1; bases outside the gene matches: 4. This CDR3 reads CASSRQGKNTEAFF. CDR3 in DNA: TGTGCCAGCAGTAGACAGGGTAAGAACACTGAAGCTTTCTTT.

The rearrangement links TRBV11-1 to TRBJ2-3; TRBD2 agrees at 14 bases. CDR3 length equals 17 residues. CDR1 is SGHAT, CDR2 FQDESV, per germline (reference sequence). Trimming at V came to 4 bases and at J to 3 bases, leaving 6 bases not matched to a gene. CDR3 loop: CASSSRLAGGRTDTQYF. The CDR3 nucleotides read TGTGCCAGCAGCTCCAGACTAGCGGGAGGGCGTACAGATACGCAGTATTTT.

The genes are TRBV2 and TRBJ2-3; 9 nucleotides match TRBD2. V lost 6 bases to trimming and J lost 2 bases; unmatched junction nucleotides: 3. The CDR3 is 14 amino acids. The germline V gene has CDR1 SNHLY and CDR2 FYNNEI. The CDR3 nucleotides read TGTGCCAGCAGGGGGGGACTAGCCACAGATACGCAGTATTTT. As protein: CASRGGLATDTQYF. The whole variable domain, remainder taken from reference TRBV2 and TRBJ2-3, is EPEVTQTPSHQVTQMGQEVILRCVPISNHLYFYWYRQILGQKVEFLVSFYNNEISEKSEIFDDQFSVERPDGSNFTLKIRSTKLEDSAMYFCASRGGLATDTQYFGPGTRLTVL.

CDR3 in amino acids: CASSPRDRLNEKLFF. The CDR3 nucleotides read TGCGCCAGCAGCCCCCGGGACAGACTAAATGAAAAACTGTTTTTT. The rearrangement links TRBV4-3 to TRBJ1-4; 7 bases align to TRBD1. The CDR3 contains 15 residues. From germline, CDR1 is LGHNA and CDR2 YSLEER. With V trimmed by 4 bases and J by 5 bases, 7 bases remained unmatched.

This rearrangement joins TRBV19 to TRBJ2-3; TRBD2 matches at 7 bases. Germline lookup yields CDR1 LNHDA and CDR2 SQIVND (reference sequence). CDR3 length: 14 residues. The J segment lost 2 bases and the V segment lost 5 bases, leaving 4 bases of the junction unmatched. CDR3 DNA sequence: TGTGCCAGTAGTTCGGAGCGGGACACAGATACGCAGTATTTT. This encodes CASSSERDTDTQYF.

This chain connects TRBV9 to TRBJ2-5; D is unresolved. Germline V gives CDR1 SGDLS, CDR2 YYNGEE. V lost 0 bases to trimming and J lost 1 base, with 7 bases between them. The CDR3 covers 14 residues. CDR3 DNA: TGTGCCAGCAGCGTAGACACAGCCCAAGAGACCCAGTACTTC. Translated, it gives CASSVDTAQETQYF.

The rearrangement joins TRBV5-1 to TRBJ2-1, with D maybe TRBD1 (6 bases). This CDR3 region has 15 residues. Per germline, CDR1 SGHRS and CDR2 YFSETQ. V was clipped by 2 bases and J by 3 bases, with 12 bases between them. The CDR3 sequence: CASSLQGIGYNEQFF. CDR3 nucleotides: TGCGCCAGCAGCTTACAGGGTATTGGCTACAATGAGCAGTTCTTC.

The chain has TRBV4-2 and TRBJ2-7; no definite D call. Germline V gives CDR1 LGHNA, CDR2 YNFKEQ. Trimming pared 0 bases from V and 0 bases from J, leaving 12 bases between. This CDR3 has 16 residues. The CDR3 here is CASSQDPPPGSYEQYF. The CDR3 DNA reads as TGTGCCAGCAGCCAAGATCCTCCCCCGGGCTCCTACGAGCAGTACTTC.

CDR3 in DNA: TGTGCCATCAGTGGCGGGGGGCGCGGAAACATTCAGTACTTC. This encodes CAISGGGRGNIQYF. The J gene is TRBJ2-4, the V gene TRBV10-3; 8 bases fit TRBD2. V was clipped by 4 bases and J by 6 bases; unmatched bases: 5. Per germline, CDR1 ENHRY and CDR2 SYGVKD. CDR3 length: 14 amino acids.

This clone was seen just once. The rearrangement joins TRBV9 to TRBJ1-5, with TRBD1 matching 8 bases. This CDR3 is built from 13 residues. The trim removed 3 bases at V and 4 bases at J, leaving 0 bases unmatched. The germline CDR1 and CDR2 sequences are SGDLS and YYNGEE. For the CDR3, the DNA is TGTGCCAGCAGCGGGACAGGGAATCAGCCCCAGCATTTT. Translation gives CASSGTGNQPQHF.

The CDR3 nucleotides are TGTGCCAGCAGCATACCACTAGCGAAGACCCAGTACTTC. As protein: CASSIPLAKTQYF. The J gene is TRBJ2-5, the V gene TRBV7-2; 7 bases line up with TRBD2. CDR1 is SGHTA, CDR2 FQGNSA, per germline. The CDR3 is 13 residues long. Germline trimming cut 5 bases from V and 6 bases from J; bases unmatched to any gene: 6.

In regard to this clone: The identical CDR3 is also encoded by other nucleotide sequences in the sample. This chain connects TRBV5-1 to TRBJ1-2, with 9 bases aligning to TRBD1. This CDR3 contains 15 residues. J lost 2 bases, V lost 0 bases, and 2 bases had no gene match. Per the germline V gene, CDR1 is SGHRS and CDR2 is YFSETQ. The CDR3 coding sequence is TGCGCCAGCAGCTTGGCAGGGACAGGGAACTATGGCTACACCTTC. It is translated as CASSLAGTGNYGYTF.

CDR3 bases: TGCGCCAGCAGCCAACCCCCTTGGTCTAGCGGGGGAGAGACCCAGTACTTC. It encodes CASSQPPWSSGGETQYF. The chain couples TRBV4-1 to TRBJ2-5; 10 bases map to TRBD2. The CDR3 totals 17 residues. The ends lost 2 bases at V and 4 bases at J; junction bases unmatched: 10. The germline gives CDR1 MGHRA, CDR2 YSYEKL.

This CDR3 is CASSVDRMPDEQFF. Here the CDR3 DNA reads TGTGCCAGCAGCGTAGACAGAATGCCCGATGAGCAGTTCTTC. This chain connects TRBV9 to TRBJ2-1; no clear D. This CDR3 is 14 amino acids long. CDR1 SGDLS and CDR2 YYNGEE come from the germline V gene. V shed 0 bases and J shed 8 bases, with 12 bases lying between them.

J is TRBJ2-5 and V is TRBV5-1, with D tentatively TRBD2 (6 bases). The CDR3 spans 15 residues. V lost 7 bases and J lost 1, with 17 bases in between. The germline gives CDR1 SGHRS, CDR2 YFSETQ. The CDR3 loop is CASRKTGTFQETQYF. The CDR3 region has the DNA TGCGCCAGCCGAAAGACCGGGACTTTCCAAGAGACCCAGTACTTC.

The table lists this clone with a few counts. V gene TRBV5-1 combines with J gene TRBJ1-2; D is possibly TRBD1 (6 bases). Trimming cost V 4 bases and J 3 bases, with 10 bases left between them. The CDR3 extends over 13 amino acids. Germline-derived CDR1 and CDR2 are SGHRS and YFSETQ. CDR3 in amino acids: CASSTDSDYGYTF. CDR3 coding DNA: TGCGCCAGCAGCACGGACAGCGACTATGGCTACACCTTC.

The chain employs TRBV14 and TRBJ1-1, with TRBD1 matching 9 bases. J was trimmed by 11 bases and V by 0 bases; bases with no gene match: 4. CDR1 is SGHDN and CDR2 is FVKESK in the germline V gene. This CDR3 is built from 13 residues. As DNA, the CDR3 is TGTGCCAGCAGCCAAGATCGAGGACAGGGGGCTTTCTTT. Translated: CASSQDRGQGAFF.

The count of this clone is one. This sequence joins TRBV9 and TRBJ2-5; TRBD2 matches at 9 bases. The CDR3 has 16 residues. Germline V lookup: CDR1 SGDLS, CDR2 YYNGEE. Trimming removed 0 bases from V and 4 bases from J; junction bases left unmatched: 7. The CDR3 loop is CASSVEGGSGRETQYF. The CDR3, as DNA: TGTGCCAGCAGCGTAGAAGGAGGTAGCGGGAGAGAGACCCAGTACTTC.

The chain uses TRBV2 and TRBJ2-3; TRBD2 aligns across 7 bases. The CDR3 has 17 residues. The V gene end was trimmed by 4 bases and the J gene end by 1 base; junction bases not matched to a gene: 11. The germline gives CDR1 SNHLY, CDR2 FYNNEI. CDR3 amino acids: CASSVRTTREGTDTQYF. In nucleotides, the CDR3 is TGTGCCAGCAGTGTAAGGACTACTCGGGAGGGCACAGATACGCAGTATTTT.

This clone was detected only once. The rearrangement uses TRBV25-1 and TRBJ1-2; D gene uncertain. CDR1 and CDR2 from the germline V gene are MGHDK and SYGVNS. CDR3 length: 13 residues. Trimming took 1 base from V and 5 from J, leaving 8 bases between them. CDR3 in DNA: TGTGCCAGCAGTGAATTTTTCCGGTATGGCTACACCTTC. This gives the protein CASSEFFRYGYTF.

The rearrangement links TRBV5-1 to TRBJ2-3, with D perhaps matching TRBD1 (5 bases). V was shortened by 2 bases and J by 2 bases, with 15 bases between the two germline ends. CDR1 SGHRS and CDR2 YFSETQ come from the germline V gene. The CDR3 totals 16 residues. CDR3: CASSLPTGGPTDTQYF. CDR3 DNA sequence: TGCGCCAGCAGCTTACCCACAGGCGGCCCCACAGATACGCAGTATTTT.

This sequence joins TRBV25-1 and TRBJ2-5; D is perhaps TRBD2 (5 bases). Trimming cost V 2 bases and J 5 bases, with 21 bases left between them. This CDR3 is built from 17 residues. Per germline, CDR1 MGHDK and CDR2 SYGVNS. This CDR3 is CASSEPRSERYQETQYF. The DNA of the CDR3 is TGTGCCAGCAGTGAACCTAGGTCTGAGCGGTATCAGGAGACCCAGTACTTC. Drawing the rest from reference TRBV25-1 and TRBJ2-5, the complete variable domain is EADIYQTPRYLVIGTGKKITLECSQTMGHDKMYWYQQDPGMELHLIHYSYGVNSTEKGDLSSESTVSRIRTEHFPLTLESARPSHTSQYLCASSEPRSERYQETQYFGPGTRLLVL.

This sequence joins TRBV19 and TRBJ2-2; a possible D gene is TRBD2 (6 bases). The CDR3 loop spans 15 amino acids. The germline CDR1 and CDR2 sequences are LNHDA and SQIVND (reference sequence). Between the trimmed V and J ends, which lost 6 bases and 3 bases, there was a span of 14 bases. The CDR3 sequence: CASRNSGAYTGELFF. In DNA, the CDR3 is TGTGCCAGTAGGAATTCGGGAGCTTACACCGGGGAGCTGTTTTTT.

This sequence joins TRBV27 and TRBJ2-3, with 10 bases matching TRBD2. CDR3 size: 20 residues. Germline V gene lookup returns CDR1 MNHEY and CDR2 SMNVEV (reference sequence). V lost 0 bases, J lost 0 bases, and 12 bases stayed unmatched. CDR3: CASSLSPSSGRRRSTDTQYF. The CDR3 DNA sequence: TGTGCCAGCAGTTTATCCCCCTCTAGCGGGAGAAGGAGGAGCACAGATACGCAGTATTTT.

The rearrangement uses TRBV5-4 and TRBJ2-1, with D possibly being TRBD2 (7 bases). The V and J ends lost 3 bases and 8 bases respectively, with 21 bases between them. Germline V gene lookup returns CDR1 SGHNT and CDR2 YYREEE (reference sequence). The CDR3 is 16 amino acids. The CDR3 DNA reads TGTGCCAGCAGCTCGCCCTTGGGTCAGGGGAGGGATGAGCAGTTCTTC. Translated, it gives CASSSPLGQGRDEQFF.